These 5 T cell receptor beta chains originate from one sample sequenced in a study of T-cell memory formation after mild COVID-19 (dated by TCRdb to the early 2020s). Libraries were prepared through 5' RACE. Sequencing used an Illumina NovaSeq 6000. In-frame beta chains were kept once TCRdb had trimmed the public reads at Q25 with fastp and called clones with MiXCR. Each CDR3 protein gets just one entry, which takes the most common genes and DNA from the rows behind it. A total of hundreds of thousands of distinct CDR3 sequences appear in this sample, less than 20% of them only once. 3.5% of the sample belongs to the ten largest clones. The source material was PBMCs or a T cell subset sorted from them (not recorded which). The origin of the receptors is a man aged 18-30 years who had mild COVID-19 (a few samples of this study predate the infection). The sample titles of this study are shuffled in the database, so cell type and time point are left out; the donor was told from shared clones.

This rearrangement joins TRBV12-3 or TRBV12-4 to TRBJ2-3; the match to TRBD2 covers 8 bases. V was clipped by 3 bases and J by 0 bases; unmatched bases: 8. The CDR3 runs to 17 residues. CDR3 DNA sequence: TGTGCCAGCAGTTTTAACGGGGGGGCGTTAAGCACAGATACGCAGTATTTT. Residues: CASSFNGGALSTDTQYF.

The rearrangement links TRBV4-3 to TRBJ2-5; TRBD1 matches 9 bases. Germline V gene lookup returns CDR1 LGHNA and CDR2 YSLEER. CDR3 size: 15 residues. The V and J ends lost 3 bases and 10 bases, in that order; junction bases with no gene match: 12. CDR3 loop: CASSQTGTGLGVQYF. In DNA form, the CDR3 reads TGCGCCAGCAGCCAGACCGGGACAGGGCTCGGGGTCCAGTACTTC.

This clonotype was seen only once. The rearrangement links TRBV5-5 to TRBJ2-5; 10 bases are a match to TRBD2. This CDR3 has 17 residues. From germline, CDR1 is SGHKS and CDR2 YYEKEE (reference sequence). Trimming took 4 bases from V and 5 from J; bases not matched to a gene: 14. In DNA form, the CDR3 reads TGTGCCAGCAGCCGCCAGATAAGAGCGGGGGGGCTCGAGACCCAGTACTTC. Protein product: CASSRQIRAGGLETQYF.

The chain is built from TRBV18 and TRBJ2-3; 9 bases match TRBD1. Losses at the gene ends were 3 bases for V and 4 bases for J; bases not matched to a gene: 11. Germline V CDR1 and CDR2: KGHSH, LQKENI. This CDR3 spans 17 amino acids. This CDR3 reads CASSPPQGARRADTQYF. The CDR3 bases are TGTGCCAGCTCACCTCCACAGGGGGCGCGTAGGGCAGATACGCAGTATTTT. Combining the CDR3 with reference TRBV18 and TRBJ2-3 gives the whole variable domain NAGVMQNPRHLVRRRGQEARLRCSPMKGHSHVYWYRQLPEEGLKFMVYLQKENIIDESGMPKERFSAEFPKEGPSILRIQQVVRGDSAAYFCASSPPQGARRADTQYFGPGTRLTVL.

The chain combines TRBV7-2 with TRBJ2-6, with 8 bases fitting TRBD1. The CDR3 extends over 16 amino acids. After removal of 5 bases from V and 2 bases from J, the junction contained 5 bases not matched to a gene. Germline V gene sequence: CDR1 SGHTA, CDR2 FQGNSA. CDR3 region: CASSPQGAAGANVLTF. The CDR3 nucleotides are TGTGCCAGCAGCCCCCAGGGGGCCGCTGGGGCCAACGTCCTGACTTTC.